A single sample gave rise to the 15 T cell receptor beta chains below, sequenced in a study of tumor-infiltrating lymphocytes in primary liver carcinoma. For each extraction, RNA and DNA were obtained together from around 20-30 mg of unsorted bulk tissue. The researchers produced TCR beta cDNA from approximately 540 ng total RNA with a constant-region primer. Slightly modified ARM-PCR with three nested multiplex PCR rounds yielded TCR beta libraries. Each of the first two PCR rounds ran approximately 11 cycles with TRBV1-TRBV30 forward and C-beta reverse primers. TCRdb re-called the multiplex PCR reads through MiXCR, storing one row per CDR3 protein. The profile shows more than 70,000 distinct CDR3 sequences, roughly 71% of them singletons. Material: tumor-adjacent normal liver tissue. The receptor source for this set is a man aged 35 to 55 with primary liver carcinoma and hepatitis B virus infection.

This clonotype was counted once. One base away lies a much larger clone, so this may be a sequencing read error. The V call is TRBV25-1, the J call TRBJ2-4, with a tentative D call TRBD2 (6 bases). Trimming removed 8 bases at V and 5 bases at J, with 16 bases between. The CDR3 has 14 amino acids. Germline V gives CDR1 MGHDK, CDR2 SYGVNS. The CDR3 loop reads CASGVGRGENIQYF. The CDR3 coding sequence is TGTGCCAGCGGTGTGGGGCGCGGGGAAAACATTCAGTACTTC.

This clonotype was seen just once. The junction and the germline gene differ at one end; a read error may be behind it. The CDR3, as DNA: TGTACCAGTTCGCTGGGCAGGTTCTCCTACAATGAGCAGTTCTTC. It yields the protein CTSSLGRFSYNEQFF. This rearrangement joins TRBV6-5 to TRBJ2-1; D gene ambiguous. This CDR3 region has 15 residues. Germline values: CDR1 MNHEY, CDR2 SVGAGI.

The chain uses TRBV6-5 and TRBJ1-2; possible D gene TRBD1, 6 bases. The germline V gene encodes CDR1 MNHEY and CDR2 SVGAGI. The CDR3 covers 16 residues. The germline V and J ends were trimmed by 2 bases and 4 bases, with 17 bases remaining between them. CDR3 protein: CASSYGLGAFSYGYTF. In DNA, the CDR3 is TGTGCCAGCAGTTACGGGCTGGGGGCATTTAGCTATGGCTACACCTTC.

This sequence joins TRBV6-2 or TRBV6-3 and TRBJ2-1; perhaps TRBD2 as D (6 bases). Germline lookup yields CDR1 MNHEY and CDR2 SVGEGT. The germline V and J ends were trimmed by 5 bases and 7 bases, with 24 bases remaining between them. The CDR3 runs to 17 residues. The DNA of the CDR3 is TGTGCCAGCAGTCACGGAGACGGAGTGGGACTGGGAAATGAGCAGTTCTTC. Residues: CASSHGDGVGLGNEQFF.

In this sample, this clonotype turned up many times. The V and J genes are TRBV12-3 or TRBV12-4 and TRBJ2-3; the D gene could be TRBD1 or TRBD2 (5 bases each). This CDR3 is built from 17 residues. V was clipped by 7 bases and J by 5 bases, with 25 bases between them. CDR3 amino acids: CASMVWGKARRGDTQYF. CDR3 coding DNA: TGTGCCAGCATGGTTTGGGGGAAAGCCCGAAGGGGAGATACGCAGTATTTT.

As regards this clonotype: This may be a read error: a much more frequent sequence differs by one nucleotide. The chain is built from TRBV24-1 and TRBJ2-1; 7 bases map to TRBD2. Germline assignment: CDR1 KGHDR and CDR2 SFDVKD. CDR3 length: 16 residues. V was clipped by 11 bases and J by 3 bases; unmatched bases: 15. CDR3: CAISGAGGGNYNEQFF. As DNA, the CDR3 is TGTGCCATCAGCGGGGCCGGTGGCGGAAACTACAATGAGCAGTTCTTC.

This clonotype was seen ten or more times. This chain uses TRBV5-1 with TRBJ2-1; TRBD2 aligns across 7 bases. Trimming removed 4 bases from V and 7 bases from J; junction bases left unmatched: 17. The CDR3 runs 17 residues. Looked up from germline, CDR1 is SGHRS and CDR2 is YFSETQ. CDR3: CASSHGGSGIRVNEQFF. CDR3 sequence (DNA): TGCGCCAGCAGCCACGGAGGAAGCGGGATTCGTGTTAATGAGCAGTTCTTC.

For this clonotype: The junction differs from germline at one of its ends, possibly a read error. V is TRBV29-1 and J is TRBJ2-1; D ambiguous. The CDR3 extends over 15 amino acids. Germline lookup yields CDR1 SQVTM and CDR2 ANQGSEA. The CDR3 DNA follows: TGCAGCGTTGAAGACGGGCGGTCTTTTTTCGATGAGCAGTCCTTC. This encodes CSVEDGRSFFDEQSF.

This clonotype was detected only a few times. The chain links TRBV6-1 to TRBJ2-2; D is undetermined. The CDR3 consists of 15 residues. The ends were cut back, 3 bases at V and 7 bases at J, with 15 bases in the middle. From germline, CDR1 is MNHNS and CDR2 SASEGT. In DNA, the CDR3 is TGTGCCAGCAGTGATGGGTCCGGAGACATCGGGGAGCTGTTTTTT. Translated: CASSDGSGDIGELFF.

Of note for this clonotype: Being one base from a much bigger clone, this may be a read error. This chain uses TRBV4-3 with TRBJ2-7, with a possible D match to TRBD1 (6 bases). From germline, CDR1 is LGHNA and CDR2 YSLEER. The ends were cut back, 1 base at V and 5 bases at J, with 12 bases in the middle. The CDR3 is made up of 14 amino acids. Written as DNA, the CDR3 is TGCGCCAGCAGCCAAGGTGGGGGCCCAGACGAGCAGTACTTC. As protein: CASSQGGGPDEQYF.

V gene TRBV6-5 combines with J gene TRBJ1-1; 7 bases line up with TRBD1. With V trimmed by 8 bases and J by 3 bases, 18 bases remained unmatched. Germline V lookup: CDR1 MNHEY, CDR2 SVGAGI. CDR3 length: 17 residues. The CDR3 bases are TGTGCCAGCGGTCAACCGGGACAGTGGATTCTGGACACTGAAGCTTTCTTT. Translation gives CASGQPGQWILDTEAFF.

This clonotype was observed many times. This rearrangement joins TRBV28 to TRBJ2-5; TRBD1 might be the D (6 bases). From germline, CDR1 is MDHEN and CDR2 SYDVKM. Trimming stripped 3 bases from V and 4 bases from J, with 18 bases between. The CDR3 length is 16 residues. CDR3 amino acids: CASSFPLQGMGETQYF. Here the CDR3 DNA reads TGTGCCAGCAGTTTTCCCCTCCAGGGGATGGGAGAGACCCAGTACTTC.

The J gene is TRBJ2-1, the V gene TRBV4-3; D is uncertain. The V gene lost 0 bases and the J gene lost 1 base, with 13 bases spanning the gap. From germline, CDR1 is LGHNA and CDR2 YSLEER. CDR3 length: 17 amino acids. CDR3 amino acids: CASSQDLGSRSYNEQFF. CDR3 nucleotides: TGCGCCAGCAGCCAAGATCTTGGTAGTAGATCCTACAATGAGCAGTTCTTC.

This rearrangement joins TRBV4-3 to TRBJ2-2, with 10 bases that match TRBD1. V was clipped by 2 bases and J by 7 bases; unmatched bases: 13. The CDR3 is 18 residues long. From germline, CDR1 is LGHNA and CDR2 YSLEER. The CDR3 spells CASSQYHWTGGYIGELFF. The CDR3 coding sequence is TGCGCCAGCAGCCAATATCATTGGACAGGGGGGTACATCGGGGAGCTGTTTTTT.

Regarding this clonotype: This may come from a read error, since a much larger clone is one base off. This rearrangement joins TRBV5-1 to TRBJ2-5; unclear D gene. Looked up from germline, CDR1 is SGHRS and CDR2 is YFSETQ. The V gene lost 5 bases and the J gene lost 1 base, with 12 bases spanning the gap. This CDR3 is 14 amino acids long. Here the CDR3 reads CASRPEQIQETQYF. DNA for the CDR3: TGCGCCAGCAGACCAGAGCAGATCCAAGAGACCCAGTACTTC.